The text below deals with one T cell receptor beta chain. This clonotype was detected only a few times. What this receptor recognizes is not known. No base qualities exist here, and no much larger clone lies one base off it. Paired alpha-beta TCRs of CD8+ T cells were analyzed using an expanded emulsion RT-PCR method with primers for all TCR V genes. CD8+ T cells were isolated with a CD8 positive selection kit and were then incubated overnight in roughly 9.4 IU/mL IL-2 prior to emulsion RT-PCR. The entry originates in a study of T cell repertoires in breast cancer (dated by TCRdb to 2016 to 2017). Study-level background: The study profiled tumors, lymph nodes and peripheral blood lymphocytes from breast cancer patients, plus peripheral blood from healthy control donors. Tumor-free lymph nodes were processed with no enzymatic digestion, and blood samples were separated using Ficoll. ER+/PR+ status was present in the majority of the roughly 19 patient tumors that were analyzed for shared TCRs. Given the low mutational burden of breast cancer and the rarity of common mutations in breast cancer, it was reasoned that TCRs shared between breast cancer patients would target shared antigens. On average, sequencing produced approximately 460,000 sequences per sample and approximately 9 reads per input cell. Tumors and tumor-involved lymph nodes were minced, digested with Liberase and DNase, and then passed through 70-um and 40-um filters. Nine healthy donors, of an age range similar to that of the patients, were included as controls. Beyond this particular receptor, the publication reports: Tumor-involved sentinel lymph nodes shared about fourfold more TCRs with matched tumor repertoires than tumor-free nodes (about 7.7% versus 2%). TRBV7 predominated among shared TCRs, which may reflect tumor recognition or a mispriming bias from eight TRBV7 primers. Possible tumor specificity was suggested for some 17 TCR pairs that were shared across seven or more patient tumors yet rarely found in control blood. Discarding singleton TCRs and sampling only part of each tumor may have missed genuine antitumor clones. Because transcript abundance and primer differences skewed clone recovery, emulsion RT-PCR was regarded as qualitative rather than quantitative. Shared TCRs were encoded by various nucleotide sequences, which suggests selection and expansion based on antigen.

Inclusive of the bounding cysteine and phenylalanine, the CDR3 is 13 residues long. Here the CDR3 DNA is all that survives: 39 bases in frame from base 1. The germline V gene supplies CDR1 SGHTA and CDR2 FQGNSA. V sheds 4 bases and J sheds 12 bases, leaving 19 bases between their ends. Library generation was performed with emulsion pairing. A second nested PCR with blocking oligos suppressed unpaired genes, then a third nested PCR added Illumina adaptors and barcodes. Each master mix for emulsion RT-PCR held about 5,000-280,000 T cells along with C-region, Stepout and V-region primers. The Micellula Emulsion and Purification Kit was used to generate emulsions, and Qiagen OneStep RT-PCR reagents were used for RT-PCR. The pooled libraries were sequenced on an Illumina MiSeq using paired-end 2 x 250 reads. From the authors' description of their analysis: Read pairs were joined in Galaxy and clipped at the engineered overlap into separate alpha and beta files, and reads that were not clipped were discarded. To assign alpha-beta pairs, the researchers used CompleteTCR, a MiTCR-based pipeline that relies on an R script to link chains sharing read cluster identifiers. TCR sequences that were observed only once, representing about 1-3%, were removed as potential sequencing errors. TCRdb reanalyzed the raw reads on its own, using fastp at Q25 for trimming and MiXCR for clone calling, and kept in-frame beta chains. Every entry covers one CDR3 protein and lists the most common genes and DNA from its rows. V and J calls and clone size were set by TCRdb, not the authors. This sample gives 480 or so distinct CDR3 sequences in total; 50% of them show up just once. 65% of the sample is in the top ten clones.

This receptor chain uses TRBV7-2 and TRBJ2-7, with the D gene not clear enough to name. The sample was CD8+ T cells. The receptor was derived from a pool of human donors with breast cancer or a healthy control (not recorded which). The sequence in DNA is TGTGCCAGCAGCTCTCGGGCCCTCTACGCTCCGTACTTC. The resulting protein is CASSSRALYAPYF. Here the CDR3 is joined to the reference TRBV7-2 and TRBJ2-7 genes, and the full variable domain is: GAGVSQSPSNKVTEKGKDVELRCDPISGHTALYWYRQSLGQGLEFLIYFQGNSAPDKSGLPSDRFSAERTGGSVSTLTIQRTQQEDSAVYLCASSSRALYAPYFGPGTRLTVT.